This TCR beta chain derives from a study of PD-L1 blockade in urothelial cancer. Study-wide results and limits: Tumor-linked clones in blood grew more by 3 weeks in durable-benefit patients.

Note on this clone: Its antigen is undetermined.

V shed 3 bases, J shed 3 bases, and the junction held 4 bases outside the gene matches. Looked up from germline, CDR1 is KGHSH and CDR2 is LQKENI. The CDR3 extends over 15 amino acids. The assay was immunoSEQ multiplex PCR, and TCRdb's table has in-frame clones only and misses some. This table holds 50,000 or so clones, 60% to 85% found once. This receptor was taken from a man between 70 and 80 years old with urothelial cancer. The sample in question was PBMCs, obtained around atezolizumab (anti-PD-L1) treatment. The rearrangement links TRBV18 to TRBJ1-3, with TRBD1 identical over 8 bases. The CDR3 DNA follows: TGTGCCAGCTCACCGACAGGGGACGGTGGAAACACCATATATTTT. It yields the protein CASSPTGDGGNTIYF.